These 17 T cell receptor beta chains were sequenced from one sample in a study of technical replicates of blood from a handful of donors (dated by TCRdb to about 2017). The library was produced with the immunoSEQ multiplex PCR assay. In TCRdb, the immuneACCESS table is reduced to in-frame sequences with V and J assigned. These tables do not hold every clone; where another copy was compared, an unresolved V gene accounts for under half, and the others remain unexplained. The sample table lists roughly 56,000 clones, around 87% of them with a count of one. 5.2% of the sample comes from the top ten. Sequencing was performed on PBMCs. These receptors all come from a human donor in good health. Some clones in this sample may be carry-over from other donors' samples.

CDR3 in DNA: TGTGCCTGGAGTTTGACCGGGACAGGGGTCGTAGGGTGGGAGCCCCAGTACTTC. It is translated as CAWSLTGTGVVGWEPQYF. The V call is TRBV30, the J call TRBJ2-5; 10 bases are shared with TRBD1. V lost 2 bases, J lost 9 bases, and 21 bases stayed unmatched. This CDR3 is built from 18 residues. Germline values: CDR1 GTSNPN, CDR2 SVGIG (reference sequence).

The chain combines TRBV5-1 with TRBJ2-6; 7 nucleotides line up with TRBD1. CDR3 length: 16 amino acids. The trim removed 5 bases at V and 0 bases at J, leaving 5 bases unmatched. The germline V gene has CDR1 SGHRS and CDR2 YFSETQ. In DNA form, the CDR3 reads TGCGCCAGCAGGACAGGGTTCGGCTCTGGGGCCAACGTCCTGACTTTC. As protein: CASRTGFGSGANVLTF.

This chain connects TRBV7-2 to TRBJ2-7, with 9 bases lining up with TRBD2. This CDR3 is built from 15 residues. From germline, CDR1 is SGHTA and CDR2 FQGNSA. J lost 2 bases, V lost 1 base, and 3 bases had no gene match. The chain's CDR3 is CASSLVLAGAYEQYF. The CDR3 nucleotides are TGTGCCAGCAGCTTAGTGTTAGCGGGAGCCTACGAGCAGTACTTC.

The chain combines TRBV25-1 with TRBJ2-5, with TRBD1 identical over 9 bases. V shed 3 bases and J 5 bases; nucleotides not matched to a gene: 7. The germline V gene has CDR1 MGHDK and CDR2 SYGVNS. The CDR3 runs 15 residues. The CDR3 region is CASSDLQTGGETQYF. The CDR3 coding sequence is TGTGCCAGCAGTGACCTACAGACAGGGGGTGAGACCCAGTACTTC.

The rearrangement links TRBV7-3 to TRBJ1-4, with 8 bases that match TRBD1. With 5 bases clipped from V and 12 bases from J, the junction kept 8 bases outside the gene matches. The CDR3 is 13 residues long. Germline V CDR1 and CDR2: SGHTA, FQGTGA. The CDR3 spells CASSPTGGEELFF. In DNA form, the CDR3 reads TGTGCCAGCAGCCCTACAGGGGGGGAGGAACTGTTTTTT.

This clone was picked up one time. CDR3 amino acids: CASSQGLIPLGGYTF. CDR3 DNA sequence: TGTGCCAGCAGCCAGGGACTGATTCCTCTAGGCGGCTACACCTTC. V gene TRBV14 combines with J gene TRBJ1-2; tentatively, D is TRBD1 (5 bases). This CDR3 spans 15 amino acids. CDR1 is SGHDN and CDR2 is FVKESK in the germline V gene. V shed 3 bases and J shed 8 bases, with 19 bases lying between them.

The CDR3 is CASSDSAGTYNEQFF. The CDR3 DNA sequence: TGTGCCAGCAGTGACTCGGCGGGAACCTACAATGAGCAGTTCTTC. The rearrangement joins TRBV6-4 to TRBJ2-1; D may be TRBD2 (6 bases). Trimming removed 0 bases from V and 2 bases from J, with 8 bases in between. CDR1 and CDR2 (germline): MRHNA, SNTAGT. This CDR3 comprises 15 residues.

This clone was counted a single time. The chain recombines TRBV7-2 with TRBJ2-7, with 12 bases aligning to TRBD2. The CDR3 is made up of 15 amino acids. J gave up 3 bases and V 5 bases, and 5 bases lay outside the gene matches. Germline V lookup: CDR1 SGHTA, CDR2 FQGNSA. The CDR3 sequence is CASSGRTSGDYEQYF. Written as DNA, the CDR3 is TGTGCCAGCAGCGGACGGACTAGCGGGGACTACGAGCAGTACTTC.

This chain connects TRBV7-2 to TRBJ1-3, with TRBD1 as a possible D gene (6 bases). This CDR3 is built from 16 residues. Germline lookup yields CDR1 SGHTA and CDR2 FQGNSA. Trimming removed 1 base from V and 4 bases from J, with 14 bases in between. CDR3 amino acids: CASSLDLGAGGNTIYF. The CDR3 nucleotides are TGTGCCAGCAGCTTAGATCTGGGGGCTGGAGGAAACACCATATATTTT.

By its share, this clone is medium-sized. Here the CDR3 reads CASRGQGDQETQYF. The CDR3 DNA follows: TGTGCCAGCAGGGGACAGGGGGACCAAGAGACCCAGTACTTC. This rearrangement joins TRBV13 to TRBJ2-5, with TRBD1 matching 11 bases. V shed 6 bases, J shed 0 bases, and the junction held 0 bases outside the gene matches. Germline values: CDR1 PRHDT, CDR2 FYEKMQ (reference sequence). CDR3 length: 14 residues.

The chain's CDR3 is CASSSRYLYGYTF. CDR3 DNA sequence: TGTGCCAGCAGTTCCAGGTACCTCTATGGCTACACCTTC. The chain uses TRBV6-5 and TRBJ1-2; D not resolved. V was shortened by 4 bases and J by 4 bases, with 10 bases between the two germline ends. Per the germline V gene, CDR1 is MNHEY and CDR2 is SVGAGI. CDR3 length: 13 amino acids.

This chain joins TRBV25-1 and TRBJ2-7; 7 positions agree with TRBD1. The V gene's germline CDR1 is MGHDK and CDR2 SYGVNS. V gave up 5 bases and J gave up 5 bases; unmatched junction bases: 9. This CDR3 has 14 amino acids. The CDR3 is CASSKDRVRDEQYF. As DNA, the CDR3 is TGTGCCAGCAGTAAAGACAGGGTTAGGGACGAGCAGTACTTC.

The chain uses TRBV4-3 and TRBJ1-4, with 8 bases aligning to TRBD1. V shed 4 bases, J shed 4 bases, and the junction held 5 bases outside the gene matches. CDR3 length: 15 amino acids. Germline V lookup: CDR1 LGHNA, CDR2 YSLEER. CDR3 in amino acids: CASSRDRGNNEKLFF. The DNA of the CDR3 is TGCGCCAGCAGCCGCGACAGGGGTAATAATGAAAAACTGTTTTTT.

This clone has just one count. This chain links TRBV5-4 with TRBJ1-2; D is uncertain. The CDR3 is made up of 14 amino acids. Per germline, CDR1 SGHNT and CDR2 YYREEE (reference sequence). Trimming removed 2 bases from V and 5 bases from J, with 13 bases in between. The CDR3 nucleotides are TGTGCCAGCAGCTTCGGGGTTTTTCGGTATGGCTACACCTTC. This sequence encodes CASSFGVFRYGYTF.

This sequence joins TRBV18 and TRBJ2-1; weak D call: TRBD2 (6 bases). Trimming pared 2 bases from V and 5 bases from J, leaving 7 bases between. The V gene's germline CDR1 is KGHSH and CDR2 LQKENI. The CDR3 is 13 residues long. The CDR3: CASSPGTDNEQFF. In DNA form, the CDR3 reads TGTGCCAGCTCACCAGGGACTGACAATGAGCAGTTCTTC. Full variable domain (missing parts from reference TRBV18 and TRBJ2-1): NAGVMQNPRHLVRRRGQEARLRCSPMKGHSHVYWYRQLPEEGLKFMVYLQKENIIDESGMPKERFSAEFPKEGPSILRIQQVVRGDSAAYFCASSPGTDNEQFFGPGTRLTVL.

This chain links TRBV27 with TRBJ1-1, with TRBD1 as a possible D gene (6 bases). The V end lost 5 bases, the J end lost 3 bases, and 16 bases lay between the germline ends. This CDR3 is 15 amino acids long. Germline V CDR1 and CDR2: MNHEY, SMNVEV (reference sequence). The DNA for the CDR3 is TGTGCCAGCAGTCCTACGGGGACATTCTACACTGAAGCTTTCTTT. It encodes CASSPTGTFYTEAFF.

The J gene is TRBJ2-3, the V gene TRBV4-1; 11 bases agree with TRBD2. The germline V gene has CDR1 MGHRA and CDR2 YSYEKL. CDR3 length: 19 residues. J was trimmed by 0 bases and V by 2 bases; bases with no gene match: 10. CDR3 DNA: TGCGCCAGCAGCCAAAAGGGGCTAGCGGGGGGCGCTAGCACAGATACGCAGTATTTT. Its protein product is CASSQKGLAGGASTDTQYF.